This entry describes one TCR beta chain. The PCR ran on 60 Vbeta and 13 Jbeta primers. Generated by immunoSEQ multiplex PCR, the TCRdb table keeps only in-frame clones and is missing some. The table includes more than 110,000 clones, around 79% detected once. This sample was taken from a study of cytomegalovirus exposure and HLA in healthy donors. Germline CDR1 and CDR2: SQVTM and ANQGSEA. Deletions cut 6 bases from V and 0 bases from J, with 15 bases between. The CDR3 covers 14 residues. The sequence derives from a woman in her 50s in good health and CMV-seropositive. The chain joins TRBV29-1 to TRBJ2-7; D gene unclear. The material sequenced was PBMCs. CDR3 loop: CSVRTTGSSYEQYF. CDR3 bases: TGCAGCGTGCGCACTACGGGTAGCTCCTACGAGCAGTACTTC.